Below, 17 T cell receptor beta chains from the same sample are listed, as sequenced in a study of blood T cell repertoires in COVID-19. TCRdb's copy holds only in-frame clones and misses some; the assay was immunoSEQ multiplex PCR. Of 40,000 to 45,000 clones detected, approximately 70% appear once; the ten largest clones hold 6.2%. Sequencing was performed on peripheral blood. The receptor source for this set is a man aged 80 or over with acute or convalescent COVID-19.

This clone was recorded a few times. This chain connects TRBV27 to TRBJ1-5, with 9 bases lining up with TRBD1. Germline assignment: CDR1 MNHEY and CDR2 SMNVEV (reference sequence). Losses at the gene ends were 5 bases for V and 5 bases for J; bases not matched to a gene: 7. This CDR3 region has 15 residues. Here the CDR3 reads CASSPFGTGYQPQHF. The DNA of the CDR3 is TGTGCCAGCAGTCCTTTTGGGACAGGGTATCAGCCCCAGCATTTT.

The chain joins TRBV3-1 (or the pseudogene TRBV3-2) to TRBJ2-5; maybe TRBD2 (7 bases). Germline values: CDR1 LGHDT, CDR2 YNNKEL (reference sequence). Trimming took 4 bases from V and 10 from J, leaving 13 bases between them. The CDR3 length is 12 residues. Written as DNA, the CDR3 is TGTGCCAGCAGCCTGGGGGGGGGCCACCAGTACTTC. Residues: CASSLGGGHQYF.

In DNA form, the CDR3 reads TGCAGCGTTACAGGGAGAGGGGACACTGAAGCTTTCTTT. Translating it yields CSVTGRGDTEAFF. The V call is TRBV29-1, the J call TRBJ1-1, with D possibly matching TRBD1 (6 bases). Per the germline V gene, CDR1 is SQVTM and CDR2 is ANQGSEA. V lost 5 bases, J lost 3 bases, and 13 bases lay in between. The CDR3 consists of 13 residues.

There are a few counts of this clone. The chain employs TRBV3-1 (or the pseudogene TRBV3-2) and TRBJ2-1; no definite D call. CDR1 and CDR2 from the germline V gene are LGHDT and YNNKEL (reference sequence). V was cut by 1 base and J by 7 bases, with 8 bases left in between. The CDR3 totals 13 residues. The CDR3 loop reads CASSQAGVNEQFF. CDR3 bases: TGTGCCAGCAGCCAAGCGGGTGTGAATGAGCAGTTCTTC.

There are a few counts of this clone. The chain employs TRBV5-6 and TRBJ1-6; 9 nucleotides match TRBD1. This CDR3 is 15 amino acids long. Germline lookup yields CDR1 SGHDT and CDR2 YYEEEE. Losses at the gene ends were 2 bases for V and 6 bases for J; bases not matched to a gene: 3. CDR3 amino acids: CASSFGTGSNSPLHF. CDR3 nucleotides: TGTGCCAGCAGCTTTGGGACAGGGAGTAATTCACCCCTCCACTTT.

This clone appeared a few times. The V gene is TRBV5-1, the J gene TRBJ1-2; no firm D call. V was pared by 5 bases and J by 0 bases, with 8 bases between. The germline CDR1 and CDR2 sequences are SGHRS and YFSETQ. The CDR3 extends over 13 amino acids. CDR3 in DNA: TGCGCCAGCAGTTCAACATCTAACTATGGCTACACCTTC. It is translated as CASSSTSNYGYTF.

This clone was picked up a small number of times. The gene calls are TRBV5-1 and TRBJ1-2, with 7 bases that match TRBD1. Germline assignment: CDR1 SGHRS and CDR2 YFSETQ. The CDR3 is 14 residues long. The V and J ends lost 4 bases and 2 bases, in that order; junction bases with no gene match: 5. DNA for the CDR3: TGCGCCAGCAGCCAAGGGACAGCAAACTATGGCTACACCTTC. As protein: CASSQGTANYGYTF.

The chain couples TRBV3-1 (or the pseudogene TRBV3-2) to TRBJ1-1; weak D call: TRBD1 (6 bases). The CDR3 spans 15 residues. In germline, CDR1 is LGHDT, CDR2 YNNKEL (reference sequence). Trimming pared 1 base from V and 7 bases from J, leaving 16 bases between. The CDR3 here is CASSQGRGALDEAFF. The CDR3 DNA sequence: TGTGCCAGCAGCCAAGGGCGGGGGGCGCTCGATGAAGCTTTCTTT.

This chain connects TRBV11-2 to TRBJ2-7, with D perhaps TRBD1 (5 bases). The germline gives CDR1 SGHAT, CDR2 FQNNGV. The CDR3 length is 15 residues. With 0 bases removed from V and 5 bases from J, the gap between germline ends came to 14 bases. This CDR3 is CASSLDLPGLDEQYF. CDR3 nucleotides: TGTGCCAGCAGCTTAGATCTCCCAGGGTTGGACGAGCAGTACTTC.

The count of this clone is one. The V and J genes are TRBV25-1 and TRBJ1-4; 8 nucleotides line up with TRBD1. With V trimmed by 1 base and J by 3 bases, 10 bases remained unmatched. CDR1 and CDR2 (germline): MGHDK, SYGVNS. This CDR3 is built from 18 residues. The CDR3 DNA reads TGTGCCAGCAGTGAATGGGGGGCAGGGGGCTTTGCTAATGAAAAACTGTTTTTT. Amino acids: CASSEWGAGGFANEKLFF.

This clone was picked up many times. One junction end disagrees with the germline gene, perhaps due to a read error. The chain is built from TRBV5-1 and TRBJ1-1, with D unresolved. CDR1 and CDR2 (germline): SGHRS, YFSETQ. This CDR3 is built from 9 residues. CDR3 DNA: TGCGCCAGCAGCCCCCGCGCCCTCTTT. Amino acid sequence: CASSPRALF. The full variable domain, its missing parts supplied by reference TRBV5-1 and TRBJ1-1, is KAGVTQTPRYLIKTRGQQVTLSCSPISGHRSVSWYQQTPGQGLQFLFEYFSETQRNKGNFPGRFSGRQFSNSRSEMNVSTLELGDSALYLCASSPRALFGQGTRLTVV.

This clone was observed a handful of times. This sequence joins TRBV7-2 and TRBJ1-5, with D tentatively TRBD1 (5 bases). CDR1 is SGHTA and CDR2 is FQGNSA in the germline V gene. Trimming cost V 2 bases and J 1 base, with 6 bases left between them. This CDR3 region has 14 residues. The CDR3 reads CASSLRGSNQPQHF. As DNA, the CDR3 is TGTGCCAGCAGCTTACGGGGGAGCAATCAGCCCCAGCATTTT.

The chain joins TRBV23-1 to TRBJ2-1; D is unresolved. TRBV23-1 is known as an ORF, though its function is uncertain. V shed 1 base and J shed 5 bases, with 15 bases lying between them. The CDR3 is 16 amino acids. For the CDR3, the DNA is TGCGCCAGCAGTCAATTAAGATCGCTGAGGAACAATGAGCAGTTCTTC. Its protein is CASSQLRSLRNNEQFF.

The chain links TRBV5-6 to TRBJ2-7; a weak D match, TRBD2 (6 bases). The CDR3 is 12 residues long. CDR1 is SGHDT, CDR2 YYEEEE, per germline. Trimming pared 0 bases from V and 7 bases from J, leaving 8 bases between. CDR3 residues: CASSLVGGEQYF. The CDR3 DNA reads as TGTGCCAGCAGCTTGGTGGGGGGAGAGCAGTACTTC.

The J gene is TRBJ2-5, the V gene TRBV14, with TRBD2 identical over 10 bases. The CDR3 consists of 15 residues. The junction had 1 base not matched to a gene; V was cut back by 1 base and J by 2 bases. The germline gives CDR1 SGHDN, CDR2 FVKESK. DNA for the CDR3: TGTGCCAGCAGCCAAGCGACTAGCGGGCAAGAGACCCAGTACTTC. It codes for CASSQATSGQETQYF.

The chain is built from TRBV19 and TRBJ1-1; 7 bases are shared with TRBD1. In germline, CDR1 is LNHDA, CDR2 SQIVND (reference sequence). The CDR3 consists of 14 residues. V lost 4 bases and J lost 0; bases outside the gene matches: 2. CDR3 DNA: TGTGCCAGTAGTACGACAGGGATGAACACTGAAGCTTTCTTT. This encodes CASSTTGMNTEAFF.

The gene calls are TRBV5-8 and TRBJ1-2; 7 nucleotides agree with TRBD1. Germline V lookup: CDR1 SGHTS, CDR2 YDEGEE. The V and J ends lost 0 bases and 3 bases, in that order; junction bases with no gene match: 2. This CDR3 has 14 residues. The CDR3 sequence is CASSLGTGDYGYTF. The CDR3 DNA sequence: TGTGCCAGCAGCTTGGGTACAGGGGACTATGGCTACACCTTC.